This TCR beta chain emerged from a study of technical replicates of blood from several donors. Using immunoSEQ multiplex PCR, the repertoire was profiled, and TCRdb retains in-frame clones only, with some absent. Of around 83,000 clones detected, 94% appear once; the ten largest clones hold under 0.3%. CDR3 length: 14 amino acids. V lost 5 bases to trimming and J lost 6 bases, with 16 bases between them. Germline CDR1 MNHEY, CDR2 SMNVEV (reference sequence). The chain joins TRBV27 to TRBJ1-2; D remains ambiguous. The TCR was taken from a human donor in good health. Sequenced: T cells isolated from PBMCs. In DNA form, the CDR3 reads TGTGCCAGCAGTCCGACAAATCAAATCAATGGCTACACCTTC. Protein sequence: CASSPTNQINGYTF.